The 9 T cell receptor beta chains below come from one sample, sequenced in a study of cytomegalovirus exposure and HLA in healthy donors (dated 2017 in TCRdb). To prepare the library, the immunoSEQ multiplex PCR assay was applied. For the multiplex PCR, a mixture combining 60 forward primers for TCR Vbeta segments and 13 reverse primers for TCR Jbeta segments was used. TCRdb carries this immuneACCESS record with in-frame sequences only. Its versions omit some clonotypes, under half of them owing to an unresolved V gene in the studies checked, with the rest unexplained. The sample records 130,000 to 150,000 clones, 73% of which are singletons. 1.6% of the sample comes from the top ten. Sequencing was performed on PBMCs. The receptors shown here come from a woman between 18 and 30 years old in good health and CMV-seronegative.

This chain connects TRBV18 to TRBJ2-2; tentatively, D is TRBD1 (6 bases). Per germline, CDR1 KGHSH and CDR2 LQKENI. This CDR3 contains 16 residues. V lost 0 bases and J lost 4, with 12 bases in between. As DNA, the CDR3 is TGTGCCAGCTCACCACCCTCAACAGGGCCCACCGGGGAGCTGTTTTTT. This translates into CASSPPSTGPTGELFF.

Turning to this clone: An end of the junction does not agree with germline; a read error may underlie this. Different DNA sequences within this sample yield the same CDR3. The chain has TRBV7-2 and TRBJ2-2, with D possibly TRBD1 on 5 matching bases. Germline loops: CDR1 SGHTA, CDR2 FQGNSA. The CDR3 has 18 residues. The CDR3: CASSFSPIRQTNTGELFF. CDR3 bases: TGTGCCAGCAGCTTTAGCCCCATCCGACAGACGAATACCGGGGAGCTGTTTTTT. The full variable domain, completed using reference TRBV7-2 and TRBJ2-2, is GAGVSQSPSNKVTEKGKDVELRCDPISGHTALYWYRQSLGQGLEFLIYFQGNSAPDKSGLPSDRFSAERTGGSVSTLTIQRTQQEDSAVYLCASSFSPIRQTNTGELFFGEGSRLTVL.

CDR3 nucleotide sequence: TGTGCCAGCAGTTACAAACAGAACTATGGCTACACCTTC. As protein: CASSYKQNYGYTF. The chain combines TRBV6-5 with TRBJ1-2; no reliable D call. Per germline, CDR1 MNHEY and CDR2 SVGAGI. The CDR3 consists of 13 residues. Trimming left V 2 bases short and J 2 bases short, with 6 bases between.

This clone was detected only a few times. The chain employs TRBV5-4 and TRBJ1-1; D might be TRBD1 (6 bases). Germline V gene lookup returns CDR1 SGHNT and CDR2 YYREEE (reference sequence). The CDR3 is made up of 15 amino acids. Trimming took 0 bases from V and 3 from J, leaving 12 bases between them. CDR3 nucleotides: TGTGCCAGCAGCTTGGGTGGACAGTTCTACACTGAAGCTTTCTTT. Translated, it gives CASSLGGQFYTEAFF.

The chain carries TRBV28 and TRBJ1-4; 7 nucleotides line up with TRBD1. V gave up 7 bases and J gave up 11 bases; unmatched junction bases: 13. The germline V gene encodes CDR1 MDHEN and CDR2 SYDVKM. This CDR3 spans 14 amino acids. CDR3 DNA: TGTGCCAGCACTGACAGGGTGGGATCGGAGAAACTGTTTTTT. Translating gives CASTDRVGSEKLFF. The whole variable domain, remainder taken from reference TRBV28 and TRBJ1-4, is DVKVTQSSRYLVKRTGEKVFLECVQDMDHENMFWYRQDPGLGLRLIYFSYDVKMKEKGDIPEGYSVSREKKERFSLILESASTNQTSMYLCASTDRVGSEKLFFGSGTQLSVL.

In regard to this clone: One end of the junction varies from germline; a read error may be responsible. This chain joins TRBV7-7 and TRBJ2-5; 10 bases are shared with TRBD2. In germline, CDR1 is SSHAT, CDR2 FNYEAQ (reference sequence). This CDR3 comprises 15 residues. The CDR3, as DNA: TGTGCTAGCAGCTTAGCGGGGGGTGCCTGGGAGACCCAGTACTTC. As protein: CASSLAGGAWETQYF.

The rearrangement joins TRBV5-1 to TRBJ1-1; 10 bases map to TRBD1. The CDR3 has 15 residues. V lost 2 bases to trimming and J lost 4 bases; unmatched junction nucleotides: 5. Germline V gene lookup returns CDR1 SGHRS and CDR2 YFSETQ. The CDR3 protein is CASSFAGQGTTEAFF. The CDR3 DNA reads TGCGCCAGCAGCTTTGCGGGACAGGGGACCACTGAAGCTTTCTTT.

This clone was counted between two and nine times. The gene calls are TRBV7-2 and TRBJ2-3; 10 bases map to TRBD1. This CDR3 contains 16 residues. J gave up 3 bases and V 1 base, and 4 bases lay outside the gene matches. Looked up from germline, CDR1 is SGHTA and CDR2 is FQGNSA. This chain's CDR3 is CASSLGQGAGTDTQYF. CDR3 bases: TGTGCCAGCAGCTTAGGACAGGGGGCGGGGACAGATACGCAGTATTTT.

The gene calls are TRBV4-1 and TRBJ2-5; possible D gene TRBD2, 5 bases. V was trimmed by 0 bases and J by 1 base, leaving 15 bases between them. The CDR3 is made up of 17 amino acids. Per the germline V gene, CDR1 is MGHRA and CDR2 is YSYEKL. CDR3 sequence: CASSQEDWRPVQETQYF. In DNA form, the CDR3 reads TGCGCCAGCAGCCAAGAAGACTGGAGGCCTGTCCAAGAGACCCAGTACTTC.